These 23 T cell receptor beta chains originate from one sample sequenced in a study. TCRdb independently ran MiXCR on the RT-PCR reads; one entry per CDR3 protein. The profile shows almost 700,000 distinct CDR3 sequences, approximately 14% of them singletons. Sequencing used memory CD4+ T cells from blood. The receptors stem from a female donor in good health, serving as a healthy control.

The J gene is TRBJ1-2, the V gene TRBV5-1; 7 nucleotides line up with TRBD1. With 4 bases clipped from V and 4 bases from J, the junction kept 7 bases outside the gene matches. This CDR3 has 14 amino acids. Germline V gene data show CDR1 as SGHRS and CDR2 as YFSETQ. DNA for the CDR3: TGCGCCAGCAGCCCACTACAGGGGCGCTATGGCTACACCTTC. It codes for CASSPLQGRYGYTF.

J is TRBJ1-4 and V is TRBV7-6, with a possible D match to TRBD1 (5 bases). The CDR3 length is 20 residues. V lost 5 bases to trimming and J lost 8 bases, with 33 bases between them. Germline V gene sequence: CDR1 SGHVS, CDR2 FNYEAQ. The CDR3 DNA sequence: TGTGCCAGCAGCCTAAGGCCGACAGTTAGGCCGGTTGTTGTGGGAGAAAAACTGTTTTTT. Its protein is CASSLRPTVRPVVVGEKLFF.

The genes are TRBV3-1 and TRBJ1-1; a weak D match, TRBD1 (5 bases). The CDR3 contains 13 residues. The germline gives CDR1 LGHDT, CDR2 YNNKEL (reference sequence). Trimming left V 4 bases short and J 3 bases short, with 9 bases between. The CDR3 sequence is CASSPWGDTEAFF. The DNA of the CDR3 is TGTGCCAGCAGCCCTTGGGGGGACACTGAAGCTTTCTTT.

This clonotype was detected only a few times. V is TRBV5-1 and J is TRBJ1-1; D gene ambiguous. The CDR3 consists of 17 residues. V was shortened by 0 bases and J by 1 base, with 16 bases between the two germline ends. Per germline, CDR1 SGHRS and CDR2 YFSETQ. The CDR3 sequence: CASSLEFRGRPNTEAFF. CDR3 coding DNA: TGCGCCAGCAGCTTGGAGTTCCGAGGACGGCCGAACACTGAAGCTTTCTTT.

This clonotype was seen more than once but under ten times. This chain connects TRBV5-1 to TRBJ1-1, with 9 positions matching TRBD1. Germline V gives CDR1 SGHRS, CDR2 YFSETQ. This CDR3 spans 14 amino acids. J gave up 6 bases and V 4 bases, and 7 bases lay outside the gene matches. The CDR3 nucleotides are TGCGCCAGCAGCGGACAGGGGTCCTTCCCTGAAGCTTTCTTT. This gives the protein CASSGQGSFPEAFF.

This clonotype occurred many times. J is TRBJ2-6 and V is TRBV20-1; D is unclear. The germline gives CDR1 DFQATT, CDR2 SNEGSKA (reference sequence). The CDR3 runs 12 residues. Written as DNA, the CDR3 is TGCGCGTCAGCCTCTGGGGCCAACGTCCTGACTTTC. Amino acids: CASASGANVLTF.

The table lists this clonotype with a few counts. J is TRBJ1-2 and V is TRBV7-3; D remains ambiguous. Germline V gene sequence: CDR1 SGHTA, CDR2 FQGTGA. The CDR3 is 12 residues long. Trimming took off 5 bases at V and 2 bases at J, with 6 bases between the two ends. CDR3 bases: TGTGCCAGCAGCCATCCGAACTATGGCTACACCTTC. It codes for CASSHPNYGYTF.

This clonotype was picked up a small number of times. The CDR3 loop reads CASTRRESDNEQFF. CDR3 sequence (DNA): TGTGCCAGCACGAGGCGGGAGTCTGACAATGAGCAGTTCTTC. The chain couples TRBV6-6 to TRBJ2-1; 7 nucleotides align to TRBD2. The CDR3 has 14 residues. With V trimmed by 7 bases and J by 5 bases, 8 bases remained unmatched. Germline V gene sequence: CDR1 MNHNY, CDR2 SVGAGI (reference sequence).

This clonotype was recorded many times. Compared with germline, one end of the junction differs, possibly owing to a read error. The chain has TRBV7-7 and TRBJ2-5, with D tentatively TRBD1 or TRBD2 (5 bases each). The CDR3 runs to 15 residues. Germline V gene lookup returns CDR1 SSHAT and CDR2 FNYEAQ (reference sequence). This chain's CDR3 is CASSLARDHQETQYF. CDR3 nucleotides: TGTGCTAGCAGCTTGGCCCGGGACCATCAAGAGACCCAGTACTTC.

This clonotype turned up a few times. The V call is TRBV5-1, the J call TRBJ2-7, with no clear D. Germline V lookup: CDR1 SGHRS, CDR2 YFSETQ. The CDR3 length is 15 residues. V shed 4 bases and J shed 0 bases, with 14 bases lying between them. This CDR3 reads CASSPQAGSSYEQYF. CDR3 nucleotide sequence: TGCGCCAGCAGCCCTCAAGCCGGAAGCTCCTACGAGCAGTACTTC.

The CDR3 is CAIRLAGVPGNTQYF. CDR3 sequence (DNA): TGTGCCATCAGACTAGCGGGGGTACCGGGGAATACGCAGTATTTT. This chain uses TRBV10-3 with TRBJ2-3, with 11 bases matching TRBD2. V lost 6 bases, J lost 7 bases, and 9 bases stayed unmatched. In germline, CDR1 is ENHRY, CDR2 SYGVKD. The CDR3 contains 15 residues.

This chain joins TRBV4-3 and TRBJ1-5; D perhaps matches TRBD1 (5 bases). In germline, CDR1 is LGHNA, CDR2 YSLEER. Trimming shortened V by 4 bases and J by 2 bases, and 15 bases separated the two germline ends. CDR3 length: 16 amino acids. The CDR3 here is CASSLSPPGRNQPQHF. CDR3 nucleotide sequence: TGCGCCAGCAGCCTGTCCCCGCCAGGGCGCAATCAGCCCCAGCATTTT.

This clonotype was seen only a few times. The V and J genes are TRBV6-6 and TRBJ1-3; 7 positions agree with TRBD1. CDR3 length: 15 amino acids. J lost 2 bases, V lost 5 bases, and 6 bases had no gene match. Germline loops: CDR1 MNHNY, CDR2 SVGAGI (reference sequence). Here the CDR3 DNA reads TGTGCCAGCAGTCCCCTGACAGGGACTGGAAACACCATATATTTT. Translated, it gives CASSPLTGTGNTIYF.

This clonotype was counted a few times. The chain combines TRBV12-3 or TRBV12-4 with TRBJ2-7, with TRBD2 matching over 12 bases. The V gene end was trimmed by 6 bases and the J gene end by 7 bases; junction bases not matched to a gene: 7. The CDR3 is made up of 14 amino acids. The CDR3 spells CASSLAGGPGEQYF. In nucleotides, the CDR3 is TGTGCCAGCAGCCTAGCGGGAGGGCCAGGTGAGCAGTACTTC.

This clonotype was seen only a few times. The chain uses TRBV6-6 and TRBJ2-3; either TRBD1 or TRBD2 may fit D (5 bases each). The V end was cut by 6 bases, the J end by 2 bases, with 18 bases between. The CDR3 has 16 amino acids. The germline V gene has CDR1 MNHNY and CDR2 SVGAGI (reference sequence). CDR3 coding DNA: TGTGCCAGCAGCCGGGACCCAAGACAAATCACAGATACGCAGTATTTT. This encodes CASSRDPRQITDTQYF.

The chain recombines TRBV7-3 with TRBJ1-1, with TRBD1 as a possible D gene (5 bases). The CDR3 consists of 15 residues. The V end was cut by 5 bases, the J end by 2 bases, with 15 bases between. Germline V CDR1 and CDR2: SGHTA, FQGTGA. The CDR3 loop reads CASSQASRANTEAFF. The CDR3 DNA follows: TGTGCCAGCAGCCAGGCCTCCAGGGCCAACACTGAAGCTTTCTTT.

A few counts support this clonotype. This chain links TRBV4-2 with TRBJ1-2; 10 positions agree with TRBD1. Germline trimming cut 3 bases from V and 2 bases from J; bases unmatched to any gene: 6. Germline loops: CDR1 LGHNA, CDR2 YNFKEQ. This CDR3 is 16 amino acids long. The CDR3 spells CASSQLPGQGNYGYTF. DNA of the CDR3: TGTGCCAGCAGCCAGTTACCGGGACAGGGGAACTATGGCTACACCTTC.

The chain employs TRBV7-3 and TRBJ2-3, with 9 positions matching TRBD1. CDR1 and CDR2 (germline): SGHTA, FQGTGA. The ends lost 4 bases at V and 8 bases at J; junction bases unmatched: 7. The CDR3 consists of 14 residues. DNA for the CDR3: TGTGCCAGCAGCTCAGGGACAGGGTTTGTTACGCAGTATTTT. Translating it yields CASSSGTGFVTQYF. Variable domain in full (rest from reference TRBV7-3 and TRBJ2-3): GAGVSQTPSNKVTEKGKYVELRCDPISGHTALYWYRQSLGQGPEFLIYFQGTGAADDSGLPNDRFFAVRPEGSVSTLKIQRTERGDSAVYLCASSSGTGFVTQYFGPGTRLTVL.

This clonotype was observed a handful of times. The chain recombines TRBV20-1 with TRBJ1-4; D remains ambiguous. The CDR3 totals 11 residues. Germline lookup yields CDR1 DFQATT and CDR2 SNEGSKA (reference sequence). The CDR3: CSPDTNEKLFF. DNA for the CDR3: TGCAGCCCCGACACAAATGAAAAACTGTTTTTT.

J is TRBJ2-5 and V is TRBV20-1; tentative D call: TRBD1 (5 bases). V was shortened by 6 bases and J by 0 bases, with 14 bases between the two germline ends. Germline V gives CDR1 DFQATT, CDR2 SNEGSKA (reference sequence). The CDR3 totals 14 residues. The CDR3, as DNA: TGCAGTGCCATCCCCGACAGTGACCAAGAGACCCAGTACTTC. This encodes CSAIPDSDQETQYF.

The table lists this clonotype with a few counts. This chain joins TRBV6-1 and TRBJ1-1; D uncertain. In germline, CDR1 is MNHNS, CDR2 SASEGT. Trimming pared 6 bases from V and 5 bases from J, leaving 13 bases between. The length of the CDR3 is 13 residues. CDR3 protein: CASSWGTRTEAFF. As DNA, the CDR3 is TGTGCCAGCAGCTGGGGAACCAGAACTGAAGCTTTCTTT.

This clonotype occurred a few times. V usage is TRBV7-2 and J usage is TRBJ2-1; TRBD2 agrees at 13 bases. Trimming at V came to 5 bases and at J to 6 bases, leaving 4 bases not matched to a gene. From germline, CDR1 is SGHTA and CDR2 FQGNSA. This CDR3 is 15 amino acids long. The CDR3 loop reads CASSRTSGSTNEQFF. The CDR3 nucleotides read TGTGCCAGCAGCCGGACTAGCGGGAGTACCAATGAGCAGTTCTTC.

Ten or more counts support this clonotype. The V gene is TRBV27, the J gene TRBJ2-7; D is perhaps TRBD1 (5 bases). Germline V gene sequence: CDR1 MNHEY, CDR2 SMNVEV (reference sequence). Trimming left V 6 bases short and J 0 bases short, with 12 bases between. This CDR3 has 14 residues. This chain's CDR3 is CASRLQVASYEQYF. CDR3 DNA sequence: TGTGCCAGCAGGCTACAGGTAGCCTCCTACGAGCAGTACTTC.